The next 10 T cell receptor beta chains were all read from a single sample in a study of human T cells and chemical hapten exposure. TCRdb analysed the RACE reads with MiXCR anew, one entry per CDR3 protein. The sample records tens of thousands of distinct CDR3 sequences, roughly 8.8% being singletons. The time point is: pre-sensitization, week 0. Treatment of the sample: therapeutic diphenylcyclopropenone sensitization with weekly scalp DPC. The input for sequencing was whole blood, taken in connection with sensitization to the hapten diphenylcyclopropenone (DPC). These receptors came from a woman aged 40 to 49 with alopecia areata. Some clones in this sample may be carry-over from other donors' samples.

The chain recombines TRBV5-1 with TRBJ2-1; TRBD1 is a possible D gene (6 bases). Trimming removed 6 bases at V and 0 bases at J, with 10 bases between. The CDR3 runs to 14 residues. Per the germline V gene, CDR1 is SGHRS and CDR2 is YFSETQ. CDR3 region: CASKTGSSYNEQFF. CDR3 coding DNA: TGCGCCAGCAAGACAGGCAGCTCCTACAATGAGCAGTTCTTC.

The V call is TRBV7-2, the J call TRBJ1-5, with D unresolved. The CDR3 is made up of 15 amino acids. Germline V lookup: CDR1 SGHTA, CDR2 FQGNSA. V lost 3 bases, J lost 2 bases, and 11 bases lay in between. The CDR3 loop reads CASSLGSGRNQPQHF. The CDR3 coding sequence is TGTGCCAGCAGCTTGGGCAGTGGACGCAATCAGCCCCAGCATTTT.

The rearrangement joins TRBV6-6 to TRBJ2-3; 10 bases are shared with TRBD2. Germline V gene lookup returns CDR1 MNHNY and CDR2 SVGAGI (reference sequence). With 7 bases clipped from V and 6 bases from J, the junction kept 10 bases outside the gene matches. CDR3 size: 15 residues. CDR3 nucleotides: TGTGCCAGCACCCGCGGGAGCGGGGGGGTGGATACGCAGTATTTT. Protein: CASTRGSGGVDTQYF.

This clonotype was counted at least ten times. The chain is built from TRBV20-1 and TRBJ2-5, with 10 bases lining up with TRBD1. Trimming removed 6 bases from V and 6 bases from J; junction bases left unmatched: 13. Germline values: CDR1 DFQATT, CDR2 SNEGSKA (reference sequence). The CDR3 contains 15 residues. CDR3 protein: CSANDRDRGLKTQYF. The DNA for the CDR3 is TGCAGTGCCAACGACCGGGACAGGGGTCTCAAGACCCAGTACTTC.

This clonotype was detected many times. The V call is TRBV6-4, the J call TRBJ2-3, with D possibly being TRBD2 (6 bases). The CDR3 sequence is 16 residues long. Trimming removed 3 bases at V and 3 bases at J, with 16 bases between. Germline CDR1 is MRHNA and CDR2 is SNTAGT. The CDR3 reads CASSEVGGRGTDTQYF. CDR3 nucleotide sequence: TGTGCCAGCAGTGAAGTTGGGGGTCGGGGGACAGATACGCAGTATTTT.

This clonotype was seen a few times. The chain links TRBV29-1 to TRBJ2-7, with TRBD2 identical over 13 bases. V shed 6 bases, J shed 5 bases, and the junction held 1 base outside the gene matches. The CDR3 loop spans 12 amino acids. Germline V gene data show CDR1 as SQVTM and CDR2 as ANQGSEA. CDR3 sequence: CSVTSGGNEQYF. Written as DNA, the CDR3 is TGCAGCGTGACTAGCGGGGGGAACGAGCAGTACTTC.

This clonotype showed up just a few times. The V and J genes are TRBV20-1 and TRBJ1-4; D possibly corresponds to TRBD1 (6 bases). The CDR3 has 18 amino acids. V gave up 0 bases and J gave up 1 base, with 18 bases separating them. CDR1 and CDR2 from the germline V gene are DFQATT and SNEGSKA (reference sequence). CDR3 sequence (DNA): TGCAGTGCTAGAGATAGCAGGGGAAGGGGTCGAACTAATGAAAAACTGTTTTTT. Translation gives CSARDSRGRGRTNEKLFF.

The rearrangement uses TRBV7-8 and TRBJ1-5; D not resolved. The CDR3 runs to 14 residues. Germline V gene sequence: CDR1 SGHVS, CDR2 FQNEAQ. V was pared by 5 bases and J by 6 bases, with 14 bases between. The CDR3 nucleotides are TGTGCCAGCAGCCGGACTGAAGGACGTCAGCCCCAGCATTTT. Its protein is CASSRTEGRQPQHF.

This clonotype was recorded at least ten times. The V call is TRBV6-4, the J call TRBJ2-1; 10 bases are a match to TRBD2. Germline CDR1 and CDR2: MRHNA and SNTAGT. The V segment lost 5 bases and the J segment 8 bases; nucleotides outside the gene matches: 6. The CDR3 loop spans 14 amino acids. The CDR3 spells CASSSDSGGYEQFF. Written as DNA, the CDR3 is TGTGCCAGCAGTTCCGATAGCGGGGGGTATGAGCAGTTCTTC.

In this sample, this clonotype turned up many times. J is TRBJ2-7 and V is TRBV4-3; no clear D gene. The CDR3 covers 15 residues. From germline, CDR1 is LGHNA and CDR2 YSLEER. V was pared by 4 bases and J by 6 bases, with 19 bases between. The CDR3 coding sequence is TGCGCCAGCAGCCCCACCCATCAGAATTCTCGCGAGCAGTACTTC. Protein product: CASSPTHQNSREQYF.